These 14 T cell receptor beta chains were all obtained from the same sample, sequenced in a study of blood T cells in healthy people across ages (dated by TCRdb to between 2015 and 2017). The method behind the library was 5' RACE. Sequenced on an Illumina HiSeq 2500. A second PCR of roughly 7 to 12 cycles was run with a J-beta primer mix and a sample-barcoded 5' primer. In-frame beta chains were kept once TCRdb had trimmed the public reads at Q25 with fastp and called clones with MiXCR. Each CDR3 protein gets just one entry, which takes the most common genes and DNA from the rows behind it. A total of 1.5 million to 2 million distinct CDR3 sequences appear in this sample, about 32% of them only once. Around 11% of the sample goes to the ten largest clones. What was sequenced was blood. The receptors come from a woman in her twenties or thirties in good health.

This chain uses TRBV27 with TRBJ2-1; D could derive from TRBD1 or TRBD2 (5 bases each). Germline CDR1 MNHEY, CDR2 SMNVEV (reference sequence). V was clipped by 4 bases and J by 8 bases, with 21 bases between them. The CDR3 totals 16 residues. CDR3 DNA: TGTGCCAGCAGTTCGACGGGACCCCTGGGGCGCGATGAGCAGTTCTTC. It is translated as CASSSTGPLGRDEQFF.

The V call is TRBV12-3 or TRBV12-4, the J call TRBJ2-1; D remains unclear. The CDR3 has 14 amino acids. Trimming removed 5 bases from V and 7 bases from J, with 15 bases in between. CDR3 nucleotides: TGTGCCAGCAGTGTAGGTGGGCCTGGGAATGAGCAGTTCTTC. It is translated as CASSVGGPGNEQFF.

This clonotype showed up just once. In DNA form, the CDR3 reads TGCAGTGCTCGACACATGAACACTGAAGCTTTCTTT. Residues: CSARHMNTEAFF. V and J are TRBV20-1 and TRBJ1-1; D uncertain. Trimming stripped 5 bases from V and 0 bases from J, with 7 bases between. This CDR3 comprises 12 residues. Germline CDR1 DFQATT, CDR2 SNEGSKA (reference sequence).

The chain joins TRBV16 to TRBJ1-4; 9 positions match TRBD1. With V trimmed by 4 bases and J by 5 bases, 11 bases remained unmatched. The CDR3 sequence is 17 residues long. Germline V gene sequence: CDR1 KGHSY, CDR2 FQNENV. CDR3 sequence (DNA): TGTGCCAGCAGCCCCACGCCAACGGGGACAGGGAATGAAAAACTGTTTTTT. Its protein is CASSPTPTGTGNEKLFF.

Only a few counts were recorded for this clonotype. V usage is TRBV4-1 and J usage is TRBJ1-4; unclear D gene. There are 15 residues in the CDR3. V was trimmed by 4 bases and J by 8 bases, leaving 17 bases between them. Germline V CDR1 and CDR2: MGHRA, YSYEKL. The CDR3 loop is CASSPASPRHEKLFF. Written as DNA, the CDR3 is TGCGCCAGCAGCCCGGCCAGCCCCCGTCACGAAAAACTGTTTTTT.

This clonotype was seen a handful of times. The CDR3 DNA reads TGTGCCAGCGGGGGACTAGCCGATACCTACGAGCAGTACTTC. Translation: CASGGLADTYEQYF. The chain employs TRBV2 and TRBJ2-7; 9 positions match TRBD2. With V trimmed by 8 bases and J by 2 bases, 7 bases remained unmatched. Germline values: CDR1 SNHLY, CDR2 FYNNEI. CDR3 length: 14 residues. Based on the CDR3 plus reference TRBV2 and TRBJ2-7, the full variable domain is EPEVTQTPSHQVTQMGQEVILRCVPISNHLYFYWYRQILGQKVEFLVSFYNNEISEKSEIFDDQFSVERPDGSNFTLKIRSTKLEDSAMYFCASGGLADTYEQYFGPGTRLTVT.

The J gene is TRBJ2-7, the V gene TRBV13, with 7 positions matching TRBD1. There are 15 residues in the CDR3. The germline V gene encodes CDR1 PRHDT and CDR2 FYEKMQ (reference sequence). The J segment lost 0 bases and the V segment lost 4 bases, leaving 6 bases of the junction unmatched. CDR3 nucleotides: TGTGCCAGCAGCTCACAGGGGATTAGCTCCTACGAGCAGTACTTC. It specifies CASSSQGISSYEQYF.

CDR3 region: CASSKSSGAYTF. In DNA, the CDR3 is TGCGCCAGCAGCAAATCATCAGGGGCCTACACCTTC. V gene TRBV5-1 combines with J gene TRBJ1-2; D possibly corresponds to TRBD1 (6 bases). Between the trimmed V and J ends, which lost 4 bases and 10 bases, there was a span of 14 bases. This CDR3 spans 12 amino acids. The germline V gene has CDR1 SGHRS and CDR2 YFSETQ.

The rearrangement joins TRBV29-1 to TRBJ2-7; perhaps D is TRBD1 or TRBD2 (5 bases each). Trimming took 5 bases from V and 5 from J, leaving 22 bases between them. This CDR3 region has 15 residues. Germline assignment: CDR1 SQVTM and CDR2 ANQGSEA. CDR3 coding DNA: TGCAGCGTTACGGCCAATGTATACGGGGCCCACGAGCAGTACTTC. Translated: CSVTANVYGAHEQYF.

This clonotype was counted a few times. This chain links TRBV20-1 with TRBJ1-5; TRBD1 agrees at 7 bases. Germline loops: CDR1 DFQATT, CDR2 SNEGSKA (reference sequence). The junction had 5 bases not matched to a gene; V was cut back by 0 bases and J by 6 bases. This CDR3 spans 14 amino acids. The CDR3 DNA is TGCAGTGCTAGAGAGAGTCAGGGGGGTCAGCCCCAGCATTTT. This sequence encodes CSARESQGGQPQHF.

The chain uses TRBV20-1 and TRBJ2-1, with D tentatively TRBD2 (6 bases). The CDR3 totals 16 residues. V was pared by 0 bases and J by 1 base, with 13 bases between. Germline-derived CDR1 and CDR2 are DFQATT and SNEGSKA (reference sequence). CDR3 protein: CSARDPGLVSYNEQFF. Here the CDR3 DNA reads TGCAGTGCTAGAGATCCGGGACTTGTATCCTACAATGAGCAGTTCTTC.

The sample holds a few counts of this clonotype. The V call is TRBV18, the J call TRBJ2-3; possible D gene TRBD2, 6 bases. The CDR3 is made up of 19 amino acids. Trimming left V 1 base short and J 4 bases short, with 24 bases between. The germline V gene has CDR1 KGHSH and CDR2 LQKENI. The CDR3 reads CASSPRRIGQGGKADTQYF. The CDR3 region has the DNA TGTGCCAGCTCACCACGGCGGATCGGGCAGGGAGGAAAGGCAGATACGCAGTATTTT.

This clonotype was picked up a small number of times. The chain has TRBV7-9 and TRBJ2-3, with D possibly TRBD1 on 7 matching bases. This CDR3 has 16 residues. The germline V gene encodes CDR1 SEHNR and CDR2 FQNEAQ (reference sequence). V lost 0 bases and J lost 5, with 15 bases in between. The DNA of the CDR3 is TGTGCCAGCAGCTTAGCGGAGGGGGCTCGTGGAGATACGCAGTATTTT. As protein: CASSLAEGARGDTQYF.

Regarding this clonotype: A far larger clone is just one base off, so this is likely a read error. The rearrangement joins TRBV12-3 or TRBV12-4 to TRBJ2-7, with TRBD1 identical over 7 bases. The CDR3 sequence is 13 residues long. V dropped 4 bases and J dropped 4; count of bases not matched to a gene: 4. CDR3 nucleotides: TGTGCCAGCAGTTCCGAGACAGGGTACGAGCAGTACTTC. Translated, it gives CASSSETGYEQYF.